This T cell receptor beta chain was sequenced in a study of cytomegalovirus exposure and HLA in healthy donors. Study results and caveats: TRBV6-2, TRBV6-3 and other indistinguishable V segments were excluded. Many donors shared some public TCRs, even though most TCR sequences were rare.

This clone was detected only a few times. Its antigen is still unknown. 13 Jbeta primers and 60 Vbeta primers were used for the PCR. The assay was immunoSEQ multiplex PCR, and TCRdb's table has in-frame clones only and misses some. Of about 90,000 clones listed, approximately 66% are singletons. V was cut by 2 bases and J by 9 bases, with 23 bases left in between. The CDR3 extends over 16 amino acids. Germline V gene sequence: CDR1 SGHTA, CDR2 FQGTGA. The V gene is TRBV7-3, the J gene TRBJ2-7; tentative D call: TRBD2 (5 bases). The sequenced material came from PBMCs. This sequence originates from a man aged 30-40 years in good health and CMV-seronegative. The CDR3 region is CASSLSAAVVRQVQYF. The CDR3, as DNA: TGTGCCAGCAGCTTATCGGCAGCGGTCGTACGGCAGGTGCAGTACTTC.